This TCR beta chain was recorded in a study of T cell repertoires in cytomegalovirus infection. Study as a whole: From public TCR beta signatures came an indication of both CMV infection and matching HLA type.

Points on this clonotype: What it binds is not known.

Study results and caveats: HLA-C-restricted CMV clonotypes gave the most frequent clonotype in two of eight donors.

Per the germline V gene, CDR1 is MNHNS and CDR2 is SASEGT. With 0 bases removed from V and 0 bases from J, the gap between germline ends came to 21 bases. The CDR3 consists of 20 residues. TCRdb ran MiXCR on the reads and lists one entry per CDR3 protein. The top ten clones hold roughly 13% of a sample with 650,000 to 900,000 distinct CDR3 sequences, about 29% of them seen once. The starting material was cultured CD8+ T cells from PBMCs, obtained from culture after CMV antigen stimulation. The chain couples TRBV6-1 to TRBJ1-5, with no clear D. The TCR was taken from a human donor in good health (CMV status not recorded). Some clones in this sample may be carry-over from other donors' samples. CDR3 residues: CASSEATPGSYSFSNQPQHF. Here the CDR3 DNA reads TGTGCCAGCAGTGAAGCTACACCAGGATCTTATTCGTTTAGCAATCAGCCCCAGCATTTT.